This record covers a single T cell receptor beta chain. The data are from a study of blood T cell repertoires in COVID-19. Overall study context: Sites in the United States, Italy and Spain provided acute and convalescent COVID-19 samples.

In the original analysis: Estimates of nucleated cell counts were drawn from the amplification of reference gene primers. Measured with immunoSEQ multiplex PCR; TCRdb has only the in-frame clones, and not every one. V and J calls and clone size are copied from that table; D and trimming were computed from the DNA. The sample carries 110,000 to 150,000 clones, about nine tenths recorded once. V dropped 3 bases and J dropped 2 bases, with 14 bases sitting between them. This CDR3 has 15 residues. This TCR came from a man between 45 and 60 years old with active or convalescent COVID-19. This rearrangement joins TRBV23-1 to TRBJ2-7; TRBD2 might be the D (6 bases). TRBV23-1 is an open reading frame, and its role is uncertain. The sample comprised peripheral blood. The CDR3 DNA follows: TGCGCCAGCAGTCACCGGGACTTCCACCCCTACGAGCAGTACTTC. This translates into CASSHRDFHPYEQYF.